These T cell receptor beta chains were read from a single sample in a study of T cell changes during pregnancy in multiple sclerosis. Sequenced by immunoSEQ multiplex PCR; TCRdb stores in-frame clones only, minus some. The table lists fewer than 85,000 clones, 89% of them singletons. The source material was peripheral blood, sampled before pregnancy. Receptors were obtained from a female donor with multiple sclerosis, enrolled in a pregnancy study. The conserved cysteine and the conserved F or W are not part of the CDR3 here. The order of the fields is V gene, clone size, CDR3 protein. The size entry is marked missing in some rows and otherwise reads once, few, many or a size class.

V gene: TRBV7-6; clone size: NA; CDR3 protein: ASSLTGTSYSGELF
V gene: TRBV9; clone size: NA; CDR3 protein: ASSAAVVDTQY
V gene: TRBV18; clone size: once; CDR3 protein: ASSPQGVPHEQY
V gene: TRBV28; clone size: NA; CDR3 protein: ASSSGGTAYEQY
V gene: TRBV5-6; clone size: NA; CDR3 protein: ASSPWGGFEAF
V gene: TRBV6-5; clone size: NA; CDR3 protein: ASSYSGGLAAVEQY
V gene: TRBV7-6; clone size: NA; CDR3 protein: ASSAVLGLAKNIQY
V gene: TRBV2; clone size: NA; CDR3 protein: ASNLAGQGTEAF
V gene: TRBV6-4; clone size: NA; CDR3 protein: ASSGTGTGELF
V gene: TRBV5-6; clone size: NA; CDR3 protein: ASSLVAAYEQY
V gene: TRBV30; clone size: once; CDR3 protein: AWSPGGKKVGYEQY
V gene: TRBV5-4; clone size: once; CDR3 protein: ASSGAFSGANVLT
V gene: TRBV30; clone size: NA; CDR3 protein: AWRVTGGAGYGYT
V gene: TRBV18; clone size: NA; CDR3 protein: ASSPDSYEQY
V gene: TRBV7-2; clone size: NA; CDR3 protein: ASSLVRASYEQY
V gene: TRBV5-1; clone size: NA; CDR3 protein: ASSWGGGSYEQF
V gene: TRBV9; clone size: NA; CDR3 protein: ASSPSAGGRETQY
V gene: TRBV10-1; clone size: NA; CDR3 protein: ASSDTSGSTDTQY
V gene: TRBV27; clone size: NA; CDR3 protein: ASSLSLGTSTDTQY
V gene: TRBV6-5; clone size: NA; CDR3 protein: ASSYRGGGSSYEQY
V gene: TRBV2; clone size: once; CDR3 protein: ASSGGHRGNQPQH
V gene: TRBV7-9; clone size: once; CDR3 protein: ASSQSVGTRSSYEQY
V gene: TRBV6-5; clone size: few; CDR3 protein: ASSYTSGGVNIQY
V gene: TRBV6-6; clone size: NA; CDR3 protein: ASSKDGPRGNSPLH
V gene: TRBV5-6; clone size: NA; CDR3 protein: ATGTEQETQY